Each of the 9 T cell receptor beta chains below was sequenced from the same sample in a study of cytomegalovirus exposure and HLA in healthy donors. A multiplex PCR was run with 60 Vbeta primers and 13 Jbeta primers. Assay used: immunoSEQ multiplex PCR; TCRdb lists only in-frame clones, some missing. The sample gives about 110,000 clones, 76% of which show up once; more than 6.5% is in the top ten. The sequenced sample was PBMCs. The receptor source for this set is a man in his forties in good health and CMV-seropositive.

This clone was seen only once. This chain connects TRBV7-2 to TRBJ2-5, with a weak D call TRBD2 (7 bases). This CDR3 has 14 residues. Germline V lookup: CDR1 SGHTA, CDR2 FQGNSA. V was clipped by 1 base and J by 4 bases, with 10 bases between them. CDR3 residues: CASSLGGGSETQYF. The CDR3 DNA follows: TGTGCCAGCAGCTTAGGGGGGGGCTCAGAGACCCAGTACTTC. The entire variable domain, with the rest obtained from reference TRBV7-2 and TRBJ2-5, is as follows: GAGVSQSPSNKVTEKGKDVELRCDPISGHTALYWYRQSLGQGLEFLIYFQGNSAPDKSGLPSDRFSAERTGGSVSTLTIQRTQQEDSAVYLCASSLGGGSETQYFGPGTRLLVL.

This clone was seen a handful of times. Compared with germline, one end of the junction differs, possibly owing to a read error. The chain combines TRBV7-9 with TRBJ1-1; D remains unclear. CDR1 and CDR2 (germline): SEHNR, FQNEAQ (reference sequence). This CDR3 comprises 17 residues. CDR3 protein: CSSSLVVRHSENTEAFF. The CDR3, as DNA: TGTTCCAGCAGCCTGGTTGTTAGACACTCGGAGAACACTGAAGCTTTCTTT.

A remark on this clone: The junction departs from germline at one end; a sequencing error may be responsible. The chain carries TRBV7-2 and TRBJ2-7; 9 bases line up with TRBD1. Germline V CDR1 and CDR2: SGHTA, FQGNSA. The CDR3 has 13 amino acids. The CDR3 protein is CASSPRTGEVCSF. The CDR3 DNA is TGTGCCAGCAGCCCTCGGACAGGGGAGGTCTGCTCCTTC.

In its sample, this clone was seen a few times. V usage is TRBV14 and J usage is TRBJ1-1; 7 nucleotides line up with TRBD1. Germline-derived CDR1 and CDR2 are SGHDN and FVKESK. V was pared by 8 bases and J by 0 bases, with 3 bases of the junction left unmatched. The CDR3 has 13 amino acids. Written as DNA, the CDR3 is TGTGCCAGCGCACAGGGGTTGAACACTGAAGCTTTCTTT. Translation: CASAQGLNTEAFF.

The rearrangement uses TRBV6-5 and TRBJ2-7; D unresolved. The CDR3 runs to 11 residues. Germline V lookup: CDR1 MNHEY, CDR2 SVGAGI. CDR3 coding DNA: TGTCCAGACTGCCCCTACTACGAGCAGTACTTC. Encoded protein: CPDCPYYEQYF.

The rearrangement uses TRBV7-8 and TRBJ1-6, with D perhaps TRBD1 (6 bases). The CDR3 runs 15 residues. Trimming cost V 5 bases and J 5 bases, with 13 bases left between them. Germline V gene sequence: CDR1 SGHVS, CDR2 FQNEAQ. CDR3 in DNA: TGTGCCAGCAGCAGTCGACAGGCAGATAATTCACCCCTCCACTTT. Translating gives CASSSRQADNSPLHF.

This clone was seen only once. This chain connects TRBV4-1 to TRBJ1-1, with 8 nucleotides matching TRBD1. The CDR3 is 16 residues long. Unmatched junction bases numbered 5, after V lost 2 bases and J lost 0 bases. Germline V gives CDR1 MGHRA, CDR2 YSYEKL. The CDR3 reads CASSQNGQGMNTEAFF. CDR3 DNA: TGCGCCAGCAGCCAAAACGGACAGGGCATGAACACTGAAGCTTTCTTT.

The rearrangement links TRBV15 to TRBJ2-6; weak D call: TRBD2 (7 bases). Per the germline V gene, CDR1 is LNHNV and CDR2 is YYDKDF (reference sequence). This CDR3 comprises 15 residues. V was clipped by 8 bases and J by 0 bases, with 11 bases between them. CDR3 coding DNA: TGTGCCACCGCTCGGGGGGCCTCTGGGGCCAACGTCCTGACTTTC. It codes for CATARGASGANVLTF.

The chain employs TRBV5-1 and TRBJ2-7, with TRBD2 identical over 8 bases. The trim removed 0 bases at V and 2 bases at J, leaving 4 bases unmatched. This CDR3 region has 15 residues. CDR1 and CDR2 from the germline V gene are SGHRS and YFSETQ. The CDR3 bases are TGCGCCAGCAGCTTGGGGACTAGCACTACCTACGAGCAGTACTTC. Its translation: CASSLGTSTTYEQYF.